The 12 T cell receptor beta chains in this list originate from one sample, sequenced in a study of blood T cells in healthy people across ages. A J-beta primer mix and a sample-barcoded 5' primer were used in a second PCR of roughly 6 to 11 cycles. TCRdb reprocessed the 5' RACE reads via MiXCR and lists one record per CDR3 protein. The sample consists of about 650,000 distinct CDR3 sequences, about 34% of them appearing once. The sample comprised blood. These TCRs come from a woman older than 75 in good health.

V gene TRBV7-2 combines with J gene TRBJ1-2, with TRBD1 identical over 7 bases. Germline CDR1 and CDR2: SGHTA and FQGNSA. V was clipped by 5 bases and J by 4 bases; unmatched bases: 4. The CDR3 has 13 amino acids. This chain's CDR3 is CASSQGQPYGYTF. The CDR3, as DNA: TGTGCCAGCAGCCAGGGACAGCCCTATGGCTACACCTTC.

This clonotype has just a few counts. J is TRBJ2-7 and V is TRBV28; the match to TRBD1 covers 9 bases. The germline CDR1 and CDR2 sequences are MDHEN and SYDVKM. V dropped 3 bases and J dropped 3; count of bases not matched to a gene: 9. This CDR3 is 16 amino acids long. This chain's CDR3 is CASSFPNRGHNYEQYF. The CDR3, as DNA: TGTGCCAGCAGTTTTCCGAACAGGGGGCATAACTACGAGCAGTACTTC.

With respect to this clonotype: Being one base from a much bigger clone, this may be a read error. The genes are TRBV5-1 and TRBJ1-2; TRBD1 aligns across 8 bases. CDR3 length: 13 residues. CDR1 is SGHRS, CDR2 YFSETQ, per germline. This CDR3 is CASSSTGVGGYAF. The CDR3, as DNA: TGCGCCAGCAGTTCGACAGGGGTAGGCGGCTACGCCTTC.

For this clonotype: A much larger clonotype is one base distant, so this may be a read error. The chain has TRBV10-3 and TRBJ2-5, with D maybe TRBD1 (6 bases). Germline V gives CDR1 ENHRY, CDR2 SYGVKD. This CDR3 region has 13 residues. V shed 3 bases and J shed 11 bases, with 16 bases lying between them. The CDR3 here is CAISEEGVWGQYF. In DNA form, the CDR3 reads TGTGCCATCAGTGAAGAGGGGGTCTGGGGGCAGTACTTC.

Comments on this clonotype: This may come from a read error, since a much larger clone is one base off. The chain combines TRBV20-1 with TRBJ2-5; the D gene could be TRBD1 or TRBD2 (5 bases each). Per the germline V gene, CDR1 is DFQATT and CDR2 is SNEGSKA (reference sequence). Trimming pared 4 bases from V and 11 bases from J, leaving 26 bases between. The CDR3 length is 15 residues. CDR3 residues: CSAIRDATGPYGQYF. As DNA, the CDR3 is TGCAGTGCTATTCGGGACGCAACAGGACCGTACGGGCAGTACTTC.

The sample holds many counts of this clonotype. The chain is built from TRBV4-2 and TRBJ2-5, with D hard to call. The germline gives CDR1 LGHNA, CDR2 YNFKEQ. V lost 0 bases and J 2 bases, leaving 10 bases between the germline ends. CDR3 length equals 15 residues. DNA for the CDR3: TGTGCCAGCAGCCAAGATCTGGCTACACAAGAGACCCAGTACTTC. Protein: CASSQDLATQETQYF.

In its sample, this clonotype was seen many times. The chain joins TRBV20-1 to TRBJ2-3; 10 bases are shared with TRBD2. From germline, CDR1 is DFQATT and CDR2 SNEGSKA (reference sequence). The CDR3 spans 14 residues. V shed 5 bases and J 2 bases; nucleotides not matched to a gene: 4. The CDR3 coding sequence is TGCAGTGCTCTAACTAGCGGGGCCACAGATACGCAGTATTTT. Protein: CSALTSGATDTQYF.

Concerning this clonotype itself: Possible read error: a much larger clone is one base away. CDR3 residues: CASSSGWGGNYEQYV. CDR3 DNA: TGTGCCAGCAGCAGCGGGTGGGGGGGAAACTACGAGCAGTACGTC. V usage is TRBV12-3 or TRBV12-4 and J usage is TRBJ2-4, with 7 bases that match TRBD2. Judging by the DNA end, TRBJ2-7 fits better; the J call may be wrong. This CDR3 region has 15 residues.

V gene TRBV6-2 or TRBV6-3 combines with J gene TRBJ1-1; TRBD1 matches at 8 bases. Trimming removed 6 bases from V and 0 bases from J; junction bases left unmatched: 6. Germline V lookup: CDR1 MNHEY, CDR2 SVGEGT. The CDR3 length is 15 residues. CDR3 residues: CASSPRGPVNTEAFF. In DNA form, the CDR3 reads TGTGCCAGCAGCCCCAGGGGGCCGGTGAACACTGAAGCTTTCTTT.

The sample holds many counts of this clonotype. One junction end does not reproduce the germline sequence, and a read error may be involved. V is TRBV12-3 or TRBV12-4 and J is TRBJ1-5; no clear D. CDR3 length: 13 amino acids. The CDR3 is CASSLKGNQPQHF. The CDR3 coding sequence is TGTGCCAGCAGTTTAAAAGGCAACCAGCCCCAGCATTTT.

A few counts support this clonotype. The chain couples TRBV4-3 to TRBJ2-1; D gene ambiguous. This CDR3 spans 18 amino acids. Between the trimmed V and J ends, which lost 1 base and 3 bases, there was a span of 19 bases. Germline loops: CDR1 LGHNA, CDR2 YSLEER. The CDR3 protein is CASSQAPQRYLVYNEQFF. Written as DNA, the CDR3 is TGCGCCAGCAGCCAAGCCCCTCAGCGATACCTAGTCTACAATGAGCAGTTCTTC.

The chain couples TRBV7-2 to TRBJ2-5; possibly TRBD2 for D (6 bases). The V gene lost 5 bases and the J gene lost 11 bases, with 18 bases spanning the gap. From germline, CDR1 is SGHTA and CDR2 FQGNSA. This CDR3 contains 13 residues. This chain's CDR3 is CASSTRGGLEQYF. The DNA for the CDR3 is TGTGCCAGCAGCACTAGGGGAGGTCTTGAGCAGTACTTC.